The next 3 T cell receptor beta chains were all read from a single sample in a study of identical twins. TCRdb passed the 5' RACE reads through MiXCR, listing each CDR3 protein once. In the table there are around 1.7 million distinct CDR3 sequences, under 35% of which are singletons. The sequenced sample consisted of cord blood. The receptors were sampled from a newborn girl in good health.

This clonotype came up a few times. The rearrangement links TRBV20-1 to TRBJ2-3, with unresolved D. Germline CDR1 is DFQATT and CDR2 is SNEGSKA (reference sequence). The germline V and J ends were trimmed by 6 bases and 14 bases, with 18 bases remaining between them. The CDR3 length is 11 residues. The CDR3 bases are TGCAGTGCCCCGGACCCGATCATGTCGTATTTT. Its protein product is CSAPDPIMSYF.

V is TRBV20-1 and J is TRBJ2-1; the D is unclear. Germline V CDR1 and CDR2: DFQATT, SNEGSKA (reference sequence). CDR3 size: 13 residues. V shed 3 bases and J shed 9 bases, with 15 bases lying between them. In nucleotides, the CDR3 is TGCAGTGCTAGCGAGACTTCCCGCAGTGAGCAGTTCTTC. Amino acid sequence: CSASETSRSEQFF.

The J gene is TRBJ2-7, the V gene TRBV2, with 8 nucleotides matching TRBD2. The CDR3 extends over 15 amino acids. Per germline, CDR1 SNHLY and CDR2 FYNNEI. After removal of 5 bases from V and 2 bases from J, the junction contained 8 bases not matched to a gene. CDR3 coding DNA: TGTGCCAGCAGTCCAAGCGGGGGCCCTGCCTACGAGCAGTACTTC. It encodes CASSPSGGPAYEQYF.